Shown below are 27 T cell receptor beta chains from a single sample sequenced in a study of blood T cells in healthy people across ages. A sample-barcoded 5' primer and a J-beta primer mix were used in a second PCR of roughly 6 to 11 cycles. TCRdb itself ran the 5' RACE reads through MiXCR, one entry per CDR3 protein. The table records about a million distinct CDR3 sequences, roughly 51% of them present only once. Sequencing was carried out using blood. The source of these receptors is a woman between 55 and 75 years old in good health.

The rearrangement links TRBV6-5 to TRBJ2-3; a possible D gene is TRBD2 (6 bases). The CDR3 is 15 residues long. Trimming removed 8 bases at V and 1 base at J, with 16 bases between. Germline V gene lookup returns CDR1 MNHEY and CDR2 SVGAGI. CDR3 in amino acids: CASGSDGGGTDTQYF. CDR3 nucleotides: TGTGCCAGCGGTTCCGATGGAGGGGGCACAGATACGCAGTATTTT.

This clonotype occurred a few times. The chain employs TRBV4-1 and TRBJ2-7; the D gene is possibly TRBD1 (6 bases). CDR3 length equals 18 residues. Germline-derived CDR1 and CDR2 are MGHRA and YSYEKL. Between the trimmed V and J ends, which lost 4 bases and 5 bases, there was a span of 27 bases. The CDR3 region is CASSPQGGAGEYSHEQYF. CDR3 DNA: TGCGCCAGCAGCCCCCAAGGAGGCGCAGGGGAGTATTCCCACGAGCAGTACTTC.

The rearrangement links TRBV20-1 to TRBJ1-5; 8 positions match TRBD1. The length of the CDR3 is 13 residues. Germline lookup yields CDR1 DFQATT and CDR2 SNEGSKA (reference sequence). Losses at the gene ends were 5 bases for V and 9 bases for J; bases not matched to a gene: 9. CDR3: CSASWTGMRPQHF. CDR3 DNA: TGCAGTGCTTCGTGGACAGGGATGAGGCCCCAGCATTTT.

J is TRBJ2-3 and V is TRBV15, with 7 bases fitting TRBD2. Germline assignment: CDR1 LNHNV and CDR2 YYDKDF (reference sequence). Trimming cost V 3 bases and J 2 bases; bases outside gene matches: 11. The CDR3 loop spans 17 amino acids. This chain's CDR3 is CATSSPTAGVFTDTQYF. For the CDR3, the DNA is TGTGCCACCAGCAGCCCCACCGCGGGAGTTTTCACAGATACGCAGTATTTT.

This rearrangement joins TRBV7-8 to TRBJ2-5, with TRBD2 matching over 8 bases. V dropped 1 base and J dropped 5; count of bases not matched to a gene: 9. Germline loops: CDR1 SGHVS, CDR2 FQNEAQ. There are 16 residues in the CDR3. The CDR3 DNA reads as TGTGCCAGCAGCTTAGGACAAGCGGGAGCGAGGGAGACCCAGTACTTC. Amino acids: CASSLGQAGARETQYF.

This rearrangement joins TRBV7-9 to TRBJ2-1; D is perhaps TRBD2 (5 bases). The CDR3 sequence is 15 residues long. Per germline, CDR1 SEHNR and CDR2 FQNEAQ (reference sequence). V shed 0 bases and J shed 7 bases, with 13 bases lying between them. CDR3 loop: CASSLAAGVKNEQFF. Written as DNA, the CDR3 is TGTGCCAGCAGCTTAGCGGCGGGTGTAAAAAATGAGCAGTTCTTC.

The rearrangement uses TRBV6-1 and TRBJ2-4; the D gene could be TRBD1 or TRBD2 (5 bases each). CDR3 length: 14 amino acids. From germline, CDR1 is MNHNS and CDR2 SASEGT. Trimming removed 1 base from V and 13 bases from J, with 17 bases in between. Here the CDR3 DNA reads TGTGCCAGCAGTGAAGTTTCTATTCGAGGGGAGCAGTACTTC. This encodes CASSEVSIRGEQYF.

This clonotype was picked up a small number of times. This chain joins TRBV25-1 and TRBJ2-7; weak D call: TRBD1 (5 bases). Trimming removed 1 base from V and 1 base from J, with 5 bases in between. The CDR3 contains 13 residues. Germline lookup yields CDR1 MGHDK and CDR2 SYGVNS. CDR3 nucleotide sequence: TGTGCCAGCAGTGAATCAGGGTCCTACGAGCAGTACTTC. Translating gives CASSESGSYEQYF.

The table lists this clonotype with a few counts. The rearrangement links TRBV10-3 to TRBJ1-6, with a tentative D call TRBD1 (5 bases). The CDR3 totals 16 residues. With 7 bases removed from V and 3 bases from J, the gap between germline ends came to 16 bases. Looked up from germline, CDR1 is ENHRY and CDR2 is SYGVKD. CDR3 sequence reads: CAIKGPGDSYNSPLHF. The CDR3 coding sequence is TGTGCCATCAAAGGACCGGGAGACAGCTATAATTCACCCCTCCACTTT.

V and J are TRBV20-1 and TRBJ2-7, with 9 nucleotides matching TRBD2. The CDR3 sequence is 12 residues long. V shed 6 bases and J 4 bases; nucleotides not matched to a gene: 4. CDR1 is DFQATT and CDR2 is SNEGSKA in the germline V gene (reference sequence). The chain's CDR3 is CSALAGQYEQYF. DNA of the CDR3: TGCAGTGCCCTAGCGGGACAGTACGAGCAGTACTTC.

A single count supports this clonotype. CDR3 sequence: CSVERSTSTDTQYF. The CDR3 bases are TGCAGCGTTGAGCGGAGCACTAGCACAGATACGCAGTATTTT. This chain joins TRBV29-1 and TRBJ2-3; D is uncertain. V gave up 3 bases and J gave up 0 bases, with 10 bases separating them. Germline V gene lookup returns CDR1 SQVTM and CDR2 ANQGSEA. This CDR3 is built from 14 residues.

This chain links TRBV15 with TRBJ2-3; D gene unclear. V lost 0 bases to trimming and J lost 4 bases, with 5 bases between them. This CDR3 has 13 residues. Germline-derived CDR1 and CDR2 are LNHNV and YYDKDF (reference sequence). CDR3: CATSRDLSDTQYF. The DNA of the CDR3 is TGTGCCACCAGCAGAGATTTGTCAGATACGCAGTATTTT.

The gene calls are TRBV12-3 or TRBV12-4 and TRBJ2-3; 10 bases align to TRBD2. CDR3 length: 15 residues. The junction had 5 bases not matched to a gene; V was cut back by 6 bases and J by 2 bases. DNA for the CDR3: TGTGCCAGCAGACCCACTAGCGGGACCACAGATACGCAGTATTTT. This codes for CASRPTSGTTDTQYF.

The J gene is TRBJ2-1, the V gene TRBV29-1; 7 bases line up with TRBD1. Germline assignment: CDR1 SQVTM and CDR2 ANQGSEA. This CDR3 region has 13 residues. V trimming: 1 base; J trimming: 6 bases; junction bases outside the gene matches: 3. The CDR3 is CSVEAPGGNEQFF. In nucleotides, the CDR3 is TGCAGCGTTGAAGCCCCAGGGGGCAATGAGCAGTTCTTC.

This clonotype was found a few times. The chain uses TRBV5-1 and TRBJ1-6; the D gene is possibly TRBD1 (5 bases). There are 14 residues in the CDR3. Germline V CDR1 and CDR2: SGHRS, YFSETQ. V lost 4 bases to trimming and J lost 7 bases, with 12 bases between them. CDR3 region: CASSDTGGNSPLHF. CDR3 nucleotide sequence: TGCGCCAGCAGCGATACCGGGGGGAATTCACCCCTCCACTTT.

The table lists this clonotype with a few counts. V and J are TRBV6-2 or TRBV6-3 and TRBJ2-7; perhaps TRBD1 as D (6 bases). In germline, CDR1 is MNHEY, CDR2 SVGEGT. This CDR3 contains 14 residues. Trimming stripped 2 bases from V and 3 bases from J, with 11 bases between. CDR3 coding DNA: TGTGCCAGCAGTTACCGAGACAGGAACTACGAGCAGTACTTC. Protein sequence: CASSYRDRNYEQYF.

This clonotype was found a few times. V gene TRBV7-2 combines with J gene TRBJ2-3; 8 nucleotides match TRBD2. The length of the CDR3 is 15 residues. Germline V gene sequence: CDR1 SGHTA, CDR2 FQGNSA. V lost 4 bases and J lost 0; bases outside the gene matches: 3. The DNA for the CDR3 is TGTGCCAGCAGCTCCCGGGAGGGTAGCACAGATACGCAGTATTTT. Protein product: CASSSREGSTDTQYF.

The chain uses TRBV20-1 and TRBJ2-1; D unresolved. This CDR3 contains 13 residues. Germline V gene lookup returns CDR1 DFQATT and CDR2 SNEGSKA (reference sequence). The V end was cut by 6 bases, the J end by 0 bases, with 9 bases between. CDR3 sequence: CSAEISSYNEQFF. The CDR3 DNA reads TGCAGTGCCGAGATCAGCTCCTACAATGAGCAGTTCTTC.

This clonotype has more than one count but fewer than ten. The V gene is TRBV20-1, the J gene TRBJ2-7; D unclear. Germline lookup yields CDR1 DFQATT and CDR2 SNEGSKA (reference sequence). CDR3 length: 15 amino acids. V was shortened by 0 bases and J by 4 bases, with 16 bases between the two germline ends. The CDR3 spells CSARDPLSPFYEQYF. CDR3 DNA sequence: TGCAGTGCTAGAGATCCTCTATCCCCCTTTTACGAGCAGTACTTC.

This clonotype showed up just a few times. The CDR3 here is CASSQGSSAYNEQFF. CDR3 nucleotide sequence: TGTGCCAGCAGCCAAGGATCGTCAGCCTACAATGAGCAGTTCTTC. The gene calls are TRBV7-2 and TRBJ2-1; D uncertain. The ends were cut back, 5 bases at V and 2 bases at J, with 13 bases in the middle. The CDR3 runs 15 residues. Germline V gene sequence: CDR1 SGHTA, CDR2 FQGNSA.

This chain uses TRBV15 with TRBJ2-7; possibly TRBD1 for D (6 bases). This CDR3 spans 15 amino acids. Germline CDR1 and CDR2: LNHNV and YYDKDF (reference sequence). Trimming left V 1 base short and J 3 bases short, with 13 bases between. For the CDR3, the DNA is TGTGCCACCAGCAGAGCTCAGGGGCTCCGCTACGAGCAGTACTTC. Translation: CATSRAQGLRYEQYF.

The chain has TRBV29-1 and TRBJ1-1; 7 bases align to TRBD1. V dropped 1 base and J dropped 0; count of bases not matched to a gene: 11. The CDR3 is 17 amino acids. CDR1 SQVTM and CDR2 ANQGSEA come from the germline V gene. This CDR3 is CSVEGQWQGGLNTEAFF. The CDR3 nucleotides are TGCAGCGTTGAAGGACAATGGCAGGGGGGCTTGAACACTGAAGCTTTCTTT.

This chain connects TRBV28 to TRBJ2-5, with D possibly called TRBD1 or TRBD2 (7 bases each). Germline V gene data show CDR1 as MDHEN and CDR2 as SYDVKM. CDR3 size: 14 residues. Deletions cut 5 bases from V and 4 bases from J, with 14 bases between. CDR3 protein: CASSDSGGGETQYF. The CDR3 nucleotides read TGTGCCAGCAGTGACTCAGGGGGGGGAGAGACCCAGTACTTC.

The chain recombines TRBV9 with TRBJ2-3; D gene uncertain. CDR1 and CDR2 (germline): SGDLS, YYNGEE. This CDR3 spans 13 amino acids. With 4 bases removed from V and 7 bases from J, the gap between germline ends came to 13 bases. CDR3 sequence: CASSSRTMNTQYF. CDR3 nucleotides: TGTGCCAGCAGCTCGAGGACGATGAATACGCAGTATTTT.

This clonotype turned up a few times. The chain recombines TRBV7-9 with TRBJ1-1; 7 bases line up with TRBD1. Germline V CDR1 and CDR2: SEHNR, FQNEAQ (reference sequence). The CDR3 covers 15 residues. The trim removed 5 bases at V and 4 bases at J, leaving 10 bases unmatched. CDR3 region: CASSPRGGGATEAFF. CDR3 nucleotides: TGTGCCAGCAGCCCAAGAGGAGGGGGCGCCACTGAAGCTTTCTTT.

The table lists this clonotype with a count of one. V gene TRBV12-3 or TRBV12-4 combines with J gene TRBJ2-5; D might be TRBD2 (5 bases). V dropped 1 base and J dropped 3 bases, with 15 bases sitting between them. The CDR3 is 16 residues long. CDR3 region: CASSLGGAGEKETQYF. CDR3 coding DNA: TGTGCCAGCAGTTTAGGGGGAGCTGGGGAAAAAGAGACCCAGTACTTC.

The CDR3, as DNA: TGTGCCAGCAGCTTAGCGCAGGCAGGGTTGTACAATGAGCAGTTCTTC. As protein: CASSLAQAGLYNEQFF. The rearrangement joins TRBV7-9 to TRBJ2-1, with a tentative D call TRBD1 (5 bases). Germline V gene sequence: CDR1 SEHNR, CDR2 FQNEAQ (reference sequence). The germline V and J ends were trimmed by 0 bases and 4 bases, with 13 bases remaining between them. The CDR3 is 16 residues long. The complete variable domain, with remaining parts taken from reference TRBV7-9 and TRBJ2-1, reads DTGVSQNPRHKITKRGQNVTFRCDPISEHNRLYWYRQTLGQGPEFLTYFQNEAQLEKSRLLSDRFSAERPKGSFSTLEIQRTEQGDSAMYLCASSLAQAGLYNEQFFGPGTRLTVL.